This entry features one T cell receptor (beta chain) sequence. There is no known antigen for this receptor. No clone much larger than this one lies a single base away; base qualities are absent. This entry belongs to a study of blood T cell repertoires in COVID-19 (TCRdb year 2020). Turning to the overall study: Samples from collaborators originated in the United States, Italy and Spain and spanned both the acute and convalescent phases of COVID-19. The prospective study material was composed of cDNA or gDNA derived from T cells, B-cell-depleted T cells, or PBMCs. Deeply sampled blood TCRbeta repertoires from subjects exposed to, actively infected with, or recovered from COVID-19 were included in the dataset. The repertoires were released in a freely available public database meant as a resource for research on the immune response to SARS-CoV-2. Samples were obtained from the ongoing ImmuneRACE study (first 160 participants) and from 1,254 subjects provided by 6 global collaborators. The sample metadata nearly always contained a de-identified subject ID, COVID-19 status, age in years and sex. HLA class I and class II types, where available, came from metadata supplied by the sample provider rather than from assay-based typing.

TCRbeta CDR3 regions were amplified from genomic DNA using the immunoSEQ Assay, a bias-controlled multiplex PCR. Per the source publication's procedure: The number of nucleated cells in each sample was estimated from the amplification of reference gene primers within the assay. To quantify the absolute abundance of each unique TCRbeta CDR3 rearrangement, sequence reads were collapsed and filtered. For each sample, productive Simpson clonality was calculated as the square root of Simpson's diversity index across productive rearrangements. TCRdb mirrors the immuneACCESS table, restricted to in-frame sequences. Some clones are absent from its copies; in checked studies, under half trace to an unresolved V gene, and the reason for the others is unknown. V and J calls and clone size are copied from that table; D and trimming were computed from the DNA. Counted in this sample were under 130,000 clones; around 76% of them appeared once. The ten biggest clones cover 19% of the sample.

The germline V gene (reference sequence) provides CDR1 LNHDA and CDR2 SQIVND. The germline V and J ends show losses of 8 bases and 6 bases respectively, and no gene match explains 19 bases of the junction. The CDR3 has 17 amino acids, counting the end cysteine and phenylalanine. The DNA shown is the 51-base CDR3, in frame from base 1. Each collaborating institution followed its own protocols to collect whole blood in K2EDTA tubes. Collaborator samples were shipped for TCRbeta analysis as frozen whole blood, isolated PBMCs, or DNA extracted from either sample type. What the study reported, not specific to this receptor: The amount of clinical and demographic metadata varied by source and participant and was provided uncurated.

The TCR sequence derives from a woman aged 65 to 85 with acute or convalescent COVID-19. This chain joins TRBV19 to TRBJ1-1, with 9 middle bases fitting TRBD1. The specimen sequenced was peripheral blood. The DNA reads TGTGCCAGTTCCAGCCCGAGGCGGGACAGGGCTCACTCTGAAGCTTTCTTT. The resulting protein is CASSSPRRDRAHSEAFF.